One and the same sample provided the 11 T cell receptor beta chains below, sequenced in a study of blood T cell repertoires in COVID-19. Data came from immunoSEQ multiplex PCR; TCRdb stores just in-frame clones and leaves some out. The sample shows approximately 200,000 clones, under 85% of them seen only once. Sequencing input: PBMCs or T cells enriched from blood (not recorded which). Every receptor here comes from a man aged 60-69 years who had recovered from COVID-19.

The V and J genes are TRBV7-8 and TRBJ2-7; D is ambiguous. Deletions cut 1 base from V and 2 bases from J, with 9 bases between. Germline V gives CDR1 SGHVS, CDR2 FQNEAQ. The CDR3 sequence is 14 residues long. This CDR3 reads CASSLGVSAYEQYF. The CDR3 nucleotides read TGTGCCAGCAGCTTAGGAGTCTCGGCCTACGAGCAGTACTTC.

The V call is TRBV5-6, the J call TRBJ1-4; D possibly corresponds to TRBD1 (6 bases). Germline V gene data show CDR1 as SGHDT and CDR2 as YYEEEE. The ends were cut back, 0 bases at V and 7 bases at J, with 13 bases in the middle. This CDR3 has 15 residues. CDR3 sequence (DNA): TGTGCCAGCAGCTTGGCCGTGCGACAGGTTGAAAAACTGTTTTTT. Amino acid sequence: CASSLAVRQVEKLFF.

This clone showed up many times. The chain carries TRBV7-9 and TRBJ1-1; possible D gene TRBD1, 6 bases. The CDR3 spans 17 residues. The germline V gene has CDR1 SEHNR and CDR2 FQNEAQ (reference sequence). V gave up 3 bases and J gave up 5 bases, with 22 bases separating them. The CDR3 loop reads CASSFMAGGAGATEAFF. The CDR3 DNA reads TGTGCCAGCAGCTTTATGGCGGGTGGGGCAGGGGCGACTGAAGCTTTCTTT.

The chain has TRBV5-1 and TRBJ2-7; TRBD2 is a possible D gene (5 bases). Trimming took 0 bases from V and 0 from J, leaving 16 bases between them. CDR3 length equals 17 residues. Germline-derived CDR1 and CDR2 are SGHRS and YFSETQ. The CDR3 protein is CASSLDSGWADSYEQYF. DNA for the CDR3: TGCGCCAGCAGCTTGGACTCGGGGTGGGCAGACTCCTACGAGCAGTACTTC.

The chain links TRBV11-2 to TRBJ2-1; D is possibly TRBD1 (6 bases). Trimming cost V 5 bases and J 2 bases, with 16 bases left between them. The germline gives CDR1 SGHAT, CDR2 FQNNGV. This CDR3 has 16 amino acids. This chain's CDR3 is CASSRGGPGAYNEQFF. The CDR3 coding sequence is TGTGCCAGCAGCAGAGGAGGTCCAGGGGCCTACAATGAGCAGTTCTTC.

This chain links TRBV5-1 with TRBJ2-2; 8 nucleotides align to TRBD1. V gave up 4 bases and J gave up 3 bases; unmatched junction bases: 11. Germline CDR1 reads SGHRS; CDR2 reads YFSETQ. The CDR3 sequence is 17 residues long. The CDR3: CASSLPPTGGHTGELFF. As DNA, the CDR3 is TGCGCCAGCAGCCTCCCCCCAACAGGGGGGCACACCGGGGAGCTGTTTTTT.

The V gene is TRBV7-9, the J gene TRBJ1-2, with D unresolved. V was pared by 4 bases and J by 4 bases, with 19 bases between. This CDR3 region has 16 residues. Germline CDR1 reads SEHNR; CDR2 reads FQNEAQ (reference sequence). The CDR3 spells CASSSLASAVPYGYTF. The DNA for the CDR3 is TGTGCCAGCAGCTCCTTAGCTTCGGCTGTACCCTATGGCTACACCTTC.

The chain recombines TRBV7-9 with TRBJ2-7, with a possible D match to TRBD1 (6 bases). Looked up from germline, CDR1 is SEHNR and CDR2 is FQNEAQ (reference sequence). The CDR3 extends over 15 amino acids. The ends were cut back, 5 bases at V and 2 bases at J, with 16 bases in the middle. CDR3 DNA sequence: TGTGCCAGCAGCCCGGGGACATCTCTACCCTACGAGCAGTACTTC. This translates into CASSPGTSLPYEQYF.

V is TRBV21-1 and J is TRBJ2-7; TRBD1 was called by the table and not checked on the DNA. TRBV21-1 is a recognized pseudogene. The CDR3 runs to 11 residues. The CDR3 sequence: CASSTHQGNYF. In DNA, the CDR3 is TGTGCCAGCAGCACTCATCAGGGTAACTACTTC.

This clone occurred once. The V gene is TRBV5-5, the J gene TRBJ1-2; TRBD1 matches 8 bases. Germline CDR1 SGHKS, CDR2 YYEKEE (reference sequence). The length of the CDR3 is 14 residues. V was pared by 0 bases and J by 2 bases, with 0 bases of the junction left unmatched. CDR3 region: CASSLDRGNYGYTF. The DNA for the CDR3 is TGTGCCAGCAGCTTGGACAGGGGGAACTATGGCTACACCTTC.

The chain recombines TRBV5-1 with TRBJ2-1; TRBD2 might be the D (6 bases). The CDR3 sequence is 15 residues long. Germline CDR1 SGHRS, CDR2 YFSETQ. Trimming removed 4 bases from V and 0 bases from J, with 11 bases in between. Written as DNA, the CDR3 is TGCGCCAGCAGCCGGACTACTGACTCCTACAATGAGCAGTTCTTC. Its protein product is CASSRTTDSYNEQFF.